Detailed here is one TCR beta chain. The antigen is undetermined. The sample comes from a study of T cell repertoires in cytomegalovirus infection. Study-wide background: Recently identified HLA-C-restricted CMV epitopes and well-studied HLA-B-restricted CMV epitopes were used by the study. In public TCR beta signatures, there were indications of both CMV infection and matching HLA type. Findings and caveats of the study: Predominance within the ex vivo response was attributable to HLA-C-restricted CMV-specific TCR beta clonotypes. Totalled public TCR beta family frequency picked out people who carried CMV plus the relevant HLA.

Trimming stripped 5 bases from V and 10 bases from J, with 15 bases between. In germline, CDR1 is MNHNS, CDR2 SASEGT. The CDR3 contains 13 residues. TCRdb re-called the reads through MiXCR, storing one row per CDR3 protein. The top ten clones hold around 18% of a sample with approximately 300,000 distinct CDR3 sequences, almost 30% of them seen once. V is TRBV6-1 and J is TRBJ2-1; D ambiguous. The receptor's source is a human donor in good health (CMV status not recorded). Some clones in this sample may be carry-over from other donors' samples. The specimen was cultured PBMCs, collected from culture after CMV antigen stimulation. The DNA of the CDR3 is TGTGCCAGCAGTCCGAACCGGCTAAGCGAGCAGTTCTTC. Residues: CASSPNRLSEQFF.